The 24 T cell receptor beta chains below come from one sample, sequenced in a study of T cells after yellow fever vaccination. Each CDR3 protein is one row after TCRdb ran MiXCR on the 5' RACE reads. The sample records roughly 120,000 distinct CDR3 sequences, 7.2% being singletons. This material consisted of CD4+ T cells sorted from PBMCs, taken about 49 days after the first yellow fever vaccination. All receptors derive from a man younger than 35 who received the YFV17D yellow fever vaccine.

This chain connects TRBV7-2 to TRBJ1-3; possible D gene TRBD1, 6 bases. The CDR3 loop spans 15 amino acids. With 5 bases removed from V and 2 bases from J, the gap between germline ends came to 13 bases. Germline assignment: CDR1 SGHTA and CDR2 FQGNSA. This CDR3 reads CASSLEGGPGNTIYF. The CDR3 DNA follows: TGTGCCAGCAGCCTAGAGGGGGGCCCTGGAAACACCATATATTTT.

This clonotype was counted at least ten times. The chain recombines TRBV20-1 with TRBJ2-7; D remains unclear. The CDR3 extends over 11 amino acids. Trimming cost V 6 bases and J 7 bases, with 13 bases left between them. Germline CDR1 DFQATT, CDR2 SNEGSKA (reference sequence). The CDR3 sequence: CSARWVWEQYV. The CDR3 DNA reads TGCAGTGCCAGGTGGGTCTGGGAGCAGTACGTC.

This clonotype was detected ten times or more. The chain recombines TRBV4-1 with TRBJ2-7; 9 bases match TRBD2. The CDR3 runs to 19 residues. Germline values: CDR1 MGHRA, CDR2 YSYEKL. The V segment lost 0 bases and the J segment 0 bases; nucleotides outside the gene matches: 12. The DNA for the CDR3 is TGCGCCAGCAGCCAAGATATTTTTCTCGGACTAGCGCACTCCTACGAGCAGTACTTC. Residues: CASSQDIFLGLAHSYEQYF.

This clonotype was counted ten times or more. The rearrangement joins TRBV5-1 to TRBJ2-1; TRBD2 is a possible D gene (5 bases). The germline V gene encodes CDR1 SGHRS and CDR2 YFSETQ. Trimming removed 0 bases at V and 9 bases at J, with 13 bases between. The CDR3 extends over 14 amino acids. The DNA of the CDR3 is TGCGCCAGCAGCTTGGATTCTAGCTCGATTGAGCAGTTCTTC. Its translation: CASSLDSSSIEQFF.

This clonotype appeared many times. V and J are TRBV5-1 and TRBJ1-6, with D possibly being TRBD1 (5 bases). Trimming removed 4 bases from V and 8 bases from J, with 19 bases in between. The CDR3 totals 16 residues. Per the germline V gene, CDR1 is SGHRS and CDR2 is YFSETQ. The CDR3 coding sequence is TGCGCCAGCAGCGGGGGAGCCAGGCCGGGGGATTCACCCCTCCACTTT. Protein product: CASSGGARPGDSPLHF.

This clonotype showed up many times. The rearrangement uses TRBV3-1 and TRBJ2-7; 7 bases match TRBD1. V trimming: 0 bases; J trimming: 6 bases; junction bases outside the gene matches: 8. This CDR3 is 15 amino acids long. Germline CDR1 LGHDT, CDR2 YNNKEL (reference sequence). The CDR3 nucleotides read TGTGCCAGCAGCCAAGATTTTGTAGGGGGCCGCGAGCAGTACTTC. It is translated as CASSQDFVGGREQYF.

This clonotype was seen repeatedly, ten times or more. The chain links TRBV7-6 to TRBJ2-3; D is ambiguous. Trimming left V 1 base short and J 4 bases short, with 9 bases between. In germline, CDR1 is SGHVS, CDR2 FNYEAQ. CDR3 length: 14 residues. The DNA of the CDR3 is TGTGCCAGCAGCTTAGGTTTCTCTGCAGATACGCAGTATTTT. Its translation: CASSLGFSADTQYF.

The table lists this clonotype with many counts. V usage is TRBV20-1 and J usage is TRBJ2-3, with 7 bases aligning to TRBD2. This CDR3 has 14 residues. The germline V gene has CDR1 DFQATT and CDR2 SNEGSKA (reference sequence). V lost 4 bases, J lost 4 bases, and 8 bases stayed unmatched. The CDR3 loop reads CSAIVQAGSDTQYF. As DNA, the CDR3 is TGCAGTGCTATCGTCCAAGCGGGGTCAGATACGCAGTATTTT.

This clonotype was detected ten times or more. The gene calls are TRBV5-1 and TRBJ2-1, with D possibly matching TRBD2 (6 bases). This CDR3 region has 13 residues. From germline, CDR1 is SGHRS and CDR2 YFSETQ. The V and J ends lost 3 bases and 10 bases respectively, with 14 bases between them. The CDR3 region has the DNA TGCGCCAGCAGCTCAACGACCGGGAGAGAGCAGTTCTTC. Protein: CASSSTTGREQFF. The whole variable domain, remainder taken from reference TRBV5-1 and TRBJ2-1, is KAGVTQTPRYLIKTRGQQVTLSCSPISGHRSVSWYQQTPGQGLQFLFEYFSETQRNKGNFPGRFSGRQFSNSRSEMNVSTLELGDSALYLCASSSTTGREQFFGPGTRLTVL.

CDR3: CASGPKYSNQPQHF. The CDR3 coding sequence is TGTGCTAGTGGTCCAAAATATAGCAATCAGCCCCAGCATTTT. V gene TRBV12-5 combines with J gene TRBJ1-5, with D uncertain. The CDR3 length is 14 residues. The V gene lost 5 bases and the J gene lost 0 bases, with 8 bases spanning the gap. Germline CDR1 reads LGHNT; CDR2 reads FRNRAP. The full variable domain, rest sourced from reference TRBV12-5 and TRBJ1-5, is DARVTQTPRHKVTEMGQEVTMRCQPILGHNTVFWYRQTMMQGLELLAYFRNRAPLDDSGMPKDRFSAEMPDATLATLKIQPSEPRDSAVYFCASGPKYSNQPQHFGDGTRLSIL.

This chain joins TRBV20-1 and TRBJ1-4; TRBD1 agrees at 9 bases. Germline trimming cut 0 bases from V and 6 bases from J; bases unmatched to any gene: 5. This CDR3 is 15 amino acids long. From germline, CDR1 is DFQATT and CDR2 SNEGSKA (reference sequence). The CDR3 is CSARDPRTGDEKLFF. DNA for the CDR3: TGCAGTGCTAGAGATCCACGGACAGGGGATGAAAAACTGTTTTTT.

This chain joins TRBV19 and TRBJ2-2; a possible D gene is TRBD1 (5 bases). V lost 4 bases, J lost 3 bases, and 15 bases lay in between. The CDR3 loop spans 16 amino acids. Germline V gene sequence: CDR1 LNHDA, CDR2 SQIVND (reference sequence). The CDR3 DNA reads TGTGCCAGTAGTAATATTAGGGGATTGTACACCGGGGAGCTGTTTTTT. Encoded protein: CASSNIRGLYTGELFF.

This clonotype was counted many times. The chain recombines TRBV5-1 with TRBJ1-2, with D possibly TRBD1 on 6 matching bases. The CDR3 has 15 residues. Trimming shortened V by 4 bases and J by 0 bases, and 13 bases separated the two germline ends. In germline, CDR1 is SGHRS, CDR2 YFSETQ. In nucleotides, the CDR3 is TGCGCCAGCAGCGCCGACAGGCCCACTAACTATGGCTACACCTTC. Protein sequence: CASSADRPTNYGYTF.

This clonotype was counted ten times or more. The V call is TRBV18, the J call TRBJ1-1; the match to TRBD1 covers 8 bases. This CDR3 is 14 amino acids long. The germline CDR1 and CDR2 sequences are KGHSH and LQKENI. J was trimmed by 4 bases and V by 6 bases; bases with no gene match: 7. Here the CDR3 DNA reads TGTGCCAGCTCTAACAGGGGGTCTGGCACTGAAGCTTTCTTT. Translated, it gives CASSNRGSGTEAFF.

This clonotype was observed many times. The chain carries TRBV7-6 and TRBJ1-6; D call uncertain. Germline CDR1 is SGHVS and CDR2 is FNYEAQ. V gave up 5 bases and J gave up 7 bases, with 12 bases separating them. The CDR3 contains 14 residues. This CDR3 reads CASSHHEANSPLHF. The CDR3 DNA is TGTGCCAGCAGCCACCACGAGGCCAATTCACCCCTCCACTTT.

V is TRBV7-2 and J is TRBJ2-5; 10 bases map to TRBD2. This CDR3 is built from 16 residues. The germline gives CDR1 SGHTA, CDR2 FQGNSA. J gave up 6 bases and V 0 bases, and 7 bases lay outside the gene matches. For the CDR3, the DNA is TGTGCCAGCAGCTTAGCGATAACTAGCGGGGTCCAGACCCAGTACTTC. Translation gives CASSLAITSGVQTQYF.

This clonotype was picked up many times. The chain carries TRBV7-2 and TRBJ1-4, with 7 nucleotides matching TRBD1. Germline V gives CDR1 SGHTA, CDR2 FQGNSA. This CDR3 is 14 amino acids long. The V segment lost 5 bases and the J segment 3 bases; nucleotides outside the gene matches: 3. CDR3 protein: CASSPGGSNEKLFF. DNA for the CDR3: TGTGCCAGCAGCCCAGGGGGATCTAATGAAAAACTGTTTTTT. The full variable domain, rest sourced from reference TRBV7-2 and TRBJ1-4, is GAGVSQSPSNKVTEKGKDVELRCDPISGHTALYWYRQSLGQGLEFLIYFQGNSAPDKSGLPSDRFSAERTGGSVSTLTIQRTQQEDSAVYLCASSPGGSNEKLFFGSGTQLSVL.

CDR3 protein: CASSQQLGLAGDTGELFF. Written as DNA, the CDR3 is TGCGCCAGCAGCCAGCAGCTCGGACTAGCGGGGGACACCGGGGAGCTGTTTTTT. The chain uses TRBV4-3 and TRBJ2-2; 13 bases map to TRBD2. Germline-derived CDR1 and CDR2 are LGHNA and YSLEER. Trimming removed 3 bases from V and 3 bases from J; junction bases left unmatched: 7. The CDR3 is made up of 18 amino acids.

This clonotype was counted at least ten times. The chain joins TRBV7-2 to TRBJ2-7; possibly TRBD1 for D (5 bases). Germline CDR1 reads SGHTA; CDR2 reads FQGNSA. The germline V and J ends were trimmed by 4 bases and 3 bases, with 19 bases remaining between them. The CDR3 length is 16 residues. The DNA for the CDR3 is TGTGCCAGCAGCTGGGGCGTACGGAAAGATGGCTACGAGCAGTACTTC. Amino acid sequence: CASSWGVRKDGYEQYF.

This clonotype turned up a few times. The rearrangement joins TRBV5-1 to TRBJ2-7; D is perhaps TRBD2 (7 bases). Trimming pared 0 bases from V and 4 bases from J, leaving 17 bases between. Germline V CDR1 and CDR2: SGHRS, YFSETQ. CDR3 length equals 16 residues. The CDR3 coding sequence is TGCGCCAGCAGCTTGGAAGGGGGGGGGAGTGCGTACGAGCAGTACTTC. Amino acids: CASSLEGGGSAYEQYF.

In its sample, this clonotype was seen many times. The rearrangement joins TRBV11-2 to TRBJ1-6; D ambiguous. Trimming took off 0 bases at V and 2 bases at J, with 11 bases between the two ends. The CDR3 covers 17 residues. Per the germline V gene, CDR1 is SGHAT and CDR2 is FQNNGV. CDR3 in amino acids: CASSLEVRPTYNSPLHF. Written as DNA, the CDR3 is TGTGCCAGCAGCTTAGAAGTCAGGCCAACCTATAATTCACCCCTCCACTTT.

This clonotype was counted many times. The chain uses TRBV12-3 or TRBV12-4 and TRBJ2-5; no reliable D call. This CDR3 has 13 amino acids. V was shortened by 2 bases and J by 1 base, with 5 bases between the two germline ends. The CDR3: CASSLRSQETQYF. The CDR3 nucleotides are TGTGCCAGCAGTTTACGCAGCCAAGAGACCCAGTACTTC.

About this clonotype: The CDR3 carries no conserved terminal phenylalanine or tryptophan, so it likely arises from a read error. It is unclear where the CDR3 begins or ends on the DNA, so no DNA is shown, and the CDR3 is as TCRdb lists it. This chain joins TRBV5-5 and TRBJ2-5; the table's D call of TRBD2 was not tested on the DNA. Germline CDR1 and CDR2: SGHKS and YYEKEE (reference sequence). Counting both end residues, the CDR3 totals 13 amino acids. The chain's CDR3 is CASSLGTSGAPRP.

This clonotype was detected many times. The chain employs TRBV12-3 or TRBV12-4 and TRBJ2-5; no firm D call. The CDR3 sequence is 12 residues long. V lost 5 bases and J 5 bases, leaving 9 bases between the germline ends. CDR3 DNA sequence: TGTGCCAGCAGTCCCGACTTGGAGACCCAGTACTTC. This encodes CASSPDLETQYF.